The present T cell receptor (beta chain) was sequenced within a study of blood T cell repertoires in COVID-19. This clone was found once. Data came from immunoSEQ multiplex PCR; TCRdb stores just in-frame clones and leaves some out. The sample holds about 200,000 clones, 75% to 90% seen once. Trimming removed 5 bases at V and 0 bases at J, with 10 bases between. Per the germline V gene, CDR1 is PRHDT and CDR2 is FYEKMQ (reference sequence). The CDR3 consists of 14 residues. V gene TRBV13 combines with J gene TRBJ1-1; unclear D gene. Sequencing used PBMCs or T cells enriched from blood (not recorded which). The receptor was derived from a man aged 30-40 years who had recovered from COVID-19. The CDR3 DNA follows: TGTGCCAGCAGCAACAGAGGGATGAACACTGAAGCTTTCTTT. Protein: CASSNRGMNTEAFF. Drawing the rest from reference TRBV13 and TRBJ1-1, the complete variable domain is AAGVIQSPRHLIKEKRETATLKCYPIPRHDTVYWYQQGPGQDPQFLISFYEKMQSDKGSIPDRFSAQQFSDYHSELNMSSLELGDSALYFCASSNRGMNTEAFFGQGTRLTVV.